The clone carrying this TCR beta chain occurred once. The antigen remains undetermined. The data stem from a study of post-analysis software for immune sequencing data. Overall study: Patients with relapsing-remitting, secondary progressive and progressive-relapsing multiple sclerosis courses were all represented. Study-level points and caveats: TRBV5-6, TRBV5-1 and TRBV20-1 belonged to a set of about 5 TRBV segments that were more frequent in patients than controls.

Carried by the TCR beta cDNA libraries were unique molecular identifiers. MiXCR, run by TCRdb on the PCR reads, gives a single entry per CDR3 protein. Of fewer than 850,000 distinct CDR3 sequences in the sample, approximately 30% are singletons; the top ten hold roughly 0.57%. This CDR3 is built from 15 residues. Germline V gives CDR1 KGHSH, CDR2 LQKENI. Trimming cost V 6 bases and J 2 bases, with 14 bases left between them. This TCR was recovered from a girl aged 5-17 years with multiple sclerosis. The sequencing sample was made of blood. This chain links TRBV18 with TRBJ1-3, with D possibly matching TRBD1 (5 bases). The CDR3 sequence is CASSPDILAGNTIYF. CDR3 in DNA: TGTGCCAGCTCCCCGGACATATTGGCTGGAAACACCATATATTTT.